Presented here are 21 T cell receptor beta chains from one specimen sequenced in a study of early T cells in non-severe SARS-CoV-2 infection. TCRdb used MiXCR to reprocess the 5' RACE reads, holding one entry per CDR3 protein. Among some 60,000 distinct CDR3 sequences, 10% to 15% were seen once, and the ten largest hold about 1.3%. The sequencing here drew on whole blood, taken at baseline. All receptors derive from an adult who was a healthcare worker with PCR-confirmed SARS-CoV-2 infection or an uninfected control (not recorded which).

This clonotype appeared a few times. CDR3 DNA: TGTGCCAGCAGCTCAGCCCCGGGACTTGACACAGATACGCAGTATTTT. Translating gives CASSSAPGLDTDTQYF. This chain joins TRBV7-9 and TRBJ2-3; D may be TRBD2 (6 bases). Germline-derived CDR1 and CDR2 are SEHNR and FQNEAQ (reference sequence). Deletions cut 4 bases from V and 2 bases from J, with 16 bases between. CDR3 length: 16 residues.

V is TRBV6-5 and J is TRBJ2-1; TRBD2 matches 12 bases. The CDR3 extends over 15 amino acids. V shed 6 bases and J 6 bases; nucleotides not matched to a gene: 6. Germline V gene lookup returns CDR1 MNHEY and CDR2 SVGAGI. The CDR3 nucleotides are TGTGCCAGCAGACTAGCGGGAGGATCGGGCAATGAGCAGTTCTTC. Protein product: CASRLAGGSGNEQFF.

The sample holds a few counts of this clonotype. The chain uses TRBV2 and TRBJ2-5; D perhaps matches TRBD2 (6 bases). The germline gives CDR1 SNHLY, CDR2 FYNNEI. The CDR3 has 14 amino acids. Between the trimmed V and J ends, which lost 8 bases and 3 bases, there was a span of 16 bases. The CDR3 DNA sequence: TGTGCCAGCTGGAGGGACTTTGACGAAGAGACCCAGTACTTC. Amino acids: CASWRDFDEETQYF.

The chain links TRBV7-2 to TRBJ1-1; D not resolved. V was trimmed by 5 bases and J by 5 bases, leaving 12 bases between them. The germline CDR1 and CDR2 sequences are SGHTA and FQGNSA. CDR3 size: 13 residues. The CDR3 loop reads CASSGQAGTEAFF. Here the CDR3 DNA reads TGTGCCAGCAGCGGGCAGGCGGGAACTGAAGCTTTCTTT.

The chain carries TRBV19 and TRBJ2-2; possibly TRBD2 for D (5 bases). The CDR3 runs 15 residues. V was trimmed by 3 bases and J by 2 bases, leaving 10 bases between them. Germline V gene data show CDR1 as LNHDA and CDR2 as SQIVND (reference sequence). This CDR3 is CASSIWRANTGELFF. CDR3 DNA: TGTGCCAGTAGTATTTGGCGGGCCAACACCGGGGAGCTGTTTTTT.

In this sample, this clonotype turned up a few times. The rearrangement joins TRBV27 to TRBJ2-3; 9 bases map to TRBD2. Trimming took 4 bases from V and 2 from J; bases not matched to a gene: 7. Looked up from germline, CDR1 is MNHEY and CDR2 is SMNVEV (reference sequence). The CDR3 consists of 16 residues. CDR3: CASSWGSGRTTDTQYF. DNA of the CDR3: TGTGCCAGCAGTTGGGGGAGCGGGAGGACCACAGATACGCAGTATTTT.

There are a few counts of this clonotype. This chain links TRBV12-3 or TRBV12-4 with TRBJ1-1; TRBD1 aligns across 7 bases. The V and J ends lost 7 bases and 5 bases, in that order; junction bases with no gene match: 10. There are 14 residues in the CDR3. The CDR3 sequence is CASTDKGAKTEAFF. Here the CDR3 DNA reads TGTGCCAGCACCGACAAGGGGGCAAAGACTGAAGCTTTCTTT.

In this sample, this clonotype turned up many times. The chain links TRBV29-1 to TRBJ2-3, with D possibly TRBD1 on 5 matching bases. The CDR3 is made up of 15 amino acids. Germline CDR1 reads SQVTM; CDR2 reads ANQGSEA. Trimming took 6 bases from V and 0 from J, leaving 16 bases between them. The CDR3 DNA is TGCAGCGTACACCAGGGCGACGCTAGCACAGATACGCAGTATTTT. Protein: CSVHQGDASTDTQYF.

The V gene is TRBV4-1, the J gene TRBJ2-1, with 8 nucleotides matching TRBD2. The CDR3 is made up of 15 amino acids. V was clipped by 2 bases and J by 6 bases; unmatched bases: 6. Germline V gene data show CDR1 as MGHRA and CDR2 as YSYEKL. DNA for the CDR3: TGCGCCAGCAGCCAATTTACTAGCGGCCTCAATGAGCAGTTCTTC. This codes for CASSQFTSGLNEQFF.

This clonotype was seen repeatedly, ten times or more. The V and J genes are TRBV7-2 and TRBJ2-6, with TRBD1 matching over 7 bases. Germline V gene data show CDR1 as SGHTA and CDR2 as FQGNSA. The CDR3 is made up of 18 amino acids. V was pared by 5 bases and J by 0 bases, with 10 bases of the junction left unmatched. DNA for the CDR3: TGTGCCAGCAGCCGTATAGGGACAGCTAACTCTGGGGCCAACGTCCTGACTTTC. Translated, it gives CASSRIGTANSGANVLTF.

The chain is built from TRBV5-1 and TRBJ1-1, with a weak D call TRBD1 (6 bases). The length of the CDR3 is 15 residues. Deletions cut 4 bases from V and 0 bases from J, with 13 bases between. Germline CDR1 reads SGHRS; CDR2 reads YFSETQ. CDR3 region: CASSILQGMNTEAFF. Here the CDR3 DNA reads TGCGCCAGCAGCATCCTTCAGGGGATGAACACTGAAGCTTTCTTT. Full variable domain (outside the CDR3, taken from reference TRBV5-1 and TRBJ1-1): KAGVTQTPRYLIKTRGQQVTLSCSPISGHRSVSWYQQTPGQGLQFLFEYFSETQRNKGNFPGRFSGRQFSNSRSEMNVSTLELGDSALYLCASSILQGMNTEAFFGQGTRLTVV.

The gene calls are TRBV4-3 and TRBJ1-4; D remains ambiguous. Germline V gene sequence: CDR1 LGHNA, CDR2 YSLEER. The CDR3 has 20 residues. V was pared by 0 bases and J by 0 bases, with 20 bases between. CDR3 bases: TGCGCCAGCAGCCAAGATCGGTCTCGGGGAATTGGAGCAACTAATGAAAAACTGTTTTTT. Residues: CASSQDRSRGIGATNEKLFF.

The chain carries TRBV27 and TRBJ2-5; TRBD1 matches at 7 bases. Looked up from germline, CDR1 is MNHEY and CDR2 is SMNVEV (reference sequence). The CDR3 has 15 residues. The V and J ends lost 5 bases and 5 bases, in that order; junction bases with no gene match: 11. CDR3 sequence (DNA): TGTGCCAGCAGTACCGGGACAGCGCTGTTGGAGACCCAGTACTTC. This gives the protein CASSTGTALLETQYF.

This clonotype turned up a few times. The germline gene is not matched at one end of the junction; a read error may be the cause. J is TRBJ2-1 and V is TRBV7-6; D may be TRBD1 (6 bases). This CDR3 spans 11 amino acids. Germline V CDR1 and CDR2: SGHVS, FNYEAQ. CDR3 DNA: TGTGCCAGCAGCTTAGGGGGGCCACTAAATTTC. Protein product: CASSLGGPLNF.

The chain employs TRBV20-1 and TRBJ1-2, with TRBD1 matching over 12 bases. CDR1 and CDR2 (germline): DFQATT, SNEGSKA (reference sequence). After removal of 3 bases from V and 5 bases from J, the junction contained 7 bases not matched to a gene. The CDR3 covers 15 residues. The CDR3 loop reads CSASGDRGRGYGYTF. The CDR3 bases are TGCAGTGCTAGTGGGGACAGGGGGCGAGGATATGGCTACACCTTC.

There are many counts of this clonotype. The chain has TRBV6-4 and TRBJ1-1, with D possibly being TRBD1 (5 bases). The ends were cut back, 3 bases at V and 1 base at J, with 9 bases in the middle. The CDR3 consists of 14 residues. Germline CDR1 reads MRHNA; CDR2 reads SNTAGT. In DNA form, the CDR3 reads TGTGCCAGCAGTGAAAACGGACAGAACACTGAAGCTTTCTTT. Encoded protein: CASSENGQNTEAFF.

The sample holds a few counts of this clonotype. The CDR3 sequence: CASGTGSHEQYF. For the CDR3, the DNA is TGTGCTAGTGGTACAGGATCCCACGAGCAGTACTTC. The V call is TRBV12-5, the J call TRBJ2-7, with D tentatively TRBD1 (5 bases). The germline V gene encodes CDR1 LGHNT and CDR2 FRNRAP. Trimming left V 5 bases short and J 5 bases short, with 10 bases between. The CDR3 spans 12 residues.

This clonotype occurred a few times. CDR3 nucleotide sequence: TGTGCCAGCAGGGAATCCGGGACGTTTGTTACGCAGTATTTT. It codes for CASRESGTFVTQYF. The chain is built from TRBV2 and TRBJ2-3; D tentatively reads TRBD1 or TRBD2 (5 bases each). The ends were cut back, 6 bases at V and 8 bases at J, with 18 bases in the middle. The CDR3 totals 14 residues. The germline V gene has CDR1 SNHLY and CDR2 FYNNEI.

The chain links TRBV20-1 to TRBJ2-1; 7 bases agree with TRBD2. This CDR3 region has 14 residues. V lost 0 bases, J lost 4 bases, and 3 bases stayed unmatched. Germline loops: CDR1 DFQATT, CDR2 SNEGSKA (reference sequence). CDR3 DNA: TGCAGTGCTAGAGACGGGAGGAGGTACAATGAGCAGTTCTTC. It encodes CSARDGRRYNEQFF.

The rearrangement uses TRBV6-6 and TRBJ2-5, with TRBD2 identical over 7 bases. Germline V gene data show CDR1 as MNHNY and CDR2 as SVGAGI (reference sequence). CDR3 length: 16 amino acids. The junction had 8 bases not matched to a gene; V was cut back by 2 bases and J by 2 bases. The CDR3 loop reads CASSYPHASGQETQYF. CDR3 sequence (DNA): TGTGCCAGCAGTTACCCTCATGCTAGCGGTCAAGAGACCCAGTACTTC.

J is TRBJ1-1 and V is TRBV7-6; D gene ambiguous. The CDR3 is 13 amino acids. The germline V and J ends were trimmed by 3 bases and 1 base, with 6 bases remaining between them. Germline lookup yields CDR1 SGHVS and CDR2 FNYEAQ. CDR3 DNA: TGTGCCAGCAGCTTCAGACAGAACACTGAAGCTTTCTTT. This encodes CASSFRQNTEAFF.